This passage covers 17 T cell receptor beta chains from one sample sequenced in a study of Tregs in tolerant kidney transplant recipients. Sequencing was performed with immunoSEQ multiplex PCR; in TCRdb, only in-frame clones are kept and a portion is missing. The sample has about 72,000 clones, approximately 92% seen once. Sequences were derived from CD8+ T cells from blood, sampled before the transplant. The receptors were sampled from a human donor who received a combined kidney and bone marrow transplant.

This chain links TRBV28 with TRBJ2-7, with TRBD1 matching 8 bases. The CDR3 is 17 amino acids. The junction had 12 bases not matched to a gene; V was cut back by 2 bases and J by 3 bases. Germline assignment: CDR1 MDHEN and CDR2 SYDVKM. The CDR3 coding sequence is TGTGCCAGCAGTTTAATAGGAGACAGGGGTGAGGTCTACGAGCAGTACTTC. It yields the protein CASSLIGDRGEVYEQYF.

This clone was recorded once. The V and J genes are TRBV29-1 and TRBJ1-2; 8 nucleotides match TRBD1. CDR1 and CDR2 (germline): SQVTM, ANQGSEA. V lost 4 bases, J lost 8 bases, and 6 bases stayed unmatched. The CDR3 runs to 12 residues. CDR3 amino acids: CSVVFRGLGYTF. Written as DNA, the CDR3 is TGCAGCGTTGTCTTCAGGGGGCTGGGCTACACCTTC.

A remark on this clone: The junction departs from the called germline gene at one end, perhaps through a read error. This rearrangement joins TRBV6-1 to TRBJ2-3; 11 bases line up with TRBD2. The CDR3 is 15 residues long. Germline CDR1 is MNHNS and CDR2 is SASEGT. The CDR3 nucleotides are TGTGCCAGCAGTGAATCTAGCGGGGGGCCAGATACGCGGTATTTT. Its translation: CASSESSGGPDTRYF.

The genes are TRBV11-2 and TRBJ1-1; 7 nucleotides line up with TRBD1. CDR1 is SGHAT, CDR2 FQNNGV, per germline. The junction had 5 bases not matched to a gene; V was cut back by 1 base and J by 6 bases. The CDR3 totals 14 residues. The DNA of the CDR3 is TGTGCCAGCAGCTTAGTCGGGCAGGGGGCTGAAGCTTTCTTT. Translated: CASSLVGQGAEAFF.

Worth noting for this clone: At one boundary the junction diverges from the germline segment, which might be a read error. The chain couples TRBV5-5 to TRBJ1-5, with a weak D call TRBD1 (6 bases). Germline loops: CDR1 SGHKS, CDR2 YYEKEE (reference sequence). This CDR3 is 20 amino acids long. The CDR3 sequence: CARSPAPLTTGVPCNQPQHF. The CDR3 DNA reads as TGTGCCCGCAGCCCCGCCCCTCTTACGACAGGAGTACCCTGCAATCAGCCCCAGCATTTT. The full variable domain, its missing parts supplied by reference TRBV5-5 and TRBJ1-5, is DAGVTQSPTHLIKTRGQQVTLRCSPISGHKSVSWYQQVLGQGPQFIFQYYEKEERGRGNFPDRFSARQFPNYSSELNVNALLLGDSALYLCARSPAPLTTGVPCNQPQHFGDGTRLSIL.

V gene TRBV7-9 combines with J gene TRBJ1-2; D might be TRBD1 (5 bases). V was shortened by 5 bases and J by 8 bases, with 18 bases between the two germline ends. The CDR3 sequence is 14 residues long. In germline, CDR1 is SEHNR, CDR2 FQNEAQ (reference sequence). CDR3 nucleotides: TGTGCCAGCAGCCCCGATCTCGGGGCGGGAGGCTACACCTTC. As protein: CASSPDLGAGGYTF.

The rearrangement links TRBV10-3 to TRBJ2-7; TRBD2 is a possible D gene (5 bases). CDR1 and CDR2 from the germline V gene are ENHRY and SYGVKD. Trimming took off 4 bases at V and 1 base at J, with 11 bases between the two ends. The CDR3 runs to 14 residues. CDR3 residues: CAISADLQSYEQYF. Written as DNA, the CDR3 is TGTGCCATCAGTGCGGACTTACAATCCTACGAGCAGTACTTC.

This CDR3 is CASSQDYTVQYF. For the CDR3, the DNA is TGTGCCAGCAGCCAAGATTATACGGTACAGTACTTC. The chain employs TRBV14 and TRBJ2-7; D remains ambiguous. CDR1 is SGHDN, CDR2 FVKESK, per germline. CDR3 length equals 12 residues. V gave up 0 bases and J gave up 10 bases, with 10 bases separating them. Supplemented by reference TRBV14 and TRBJ2-7, the full variable domain reads EAGVTQFPSHSVIEKGQTVTLRCDPISGHDNLYWYRRVMGKEIKFLLHFVKESKQDESGMPNNRFLAERTGGTYSTLKVQPAELEDSGVYFCASSQDYTVQYFGPGTRLTVT.

The rearrangement links TRBV7-9 to TRBJ2-7, with 9 positions matching TRBD2. V gave up 5 bases and J gave up 3 bases; unmatched junction bases: 20. The CDR3 spans 19 residues. Germline V gene data show CDR1 as SEHNR and CDR2 as FQNEAQ (reference sequence). The CDR3 nucleotides read TGTGCCAGCAGCCCTACGGATGGGGGCCATCTAGCGGGATTCTACGAGCAGTACTTC. Encoded protein: CASSPTDGGHLAGFYEQYF. Together with reference TRBV7-9 and TRBJ2-7, the CDR3 gives the full variable domain: DTGVSQNPRHKITKRGQNVTFRCDPISEHNRLYWYRQTLGQGPEFLTYFQNEAQLEKSRLLSDRFSAERPKGSFSTLEIQRTEQGDSAMYLCASSPTDGGHLAGFYEQYFGPGTRLTVT.

The CDR3 DNA reads as TGTGCCTGCCAGGGGGATGGCAATCAGCCCCAGCATTTT. Protein product: CACQGDGNQPQHF. This sequence joins TRBV12-5 and TRBJ1-5; 7 bases line up with TRBD1. Germline V gene sequence: CDR1 LGHNT, CDR2 FRNRAP. The CDR3 totals 13 residues.

This chain joins TRBV4-1 and TRBJ1-1, with D unresolved. The CDR3 extends over 14 amino acids. Trimming took 0 bases from V and 0 from J, leaving 5 bases between them. CDR1 and CDR2 (germline): MGHRA, YSYEKL. CDR3 amino acids: CASSQDSVNTEAFF. In DNA, the CDR3 is TGCGCCAGCAGCCAAGATTCCGTGAACACTGAAGCTTTCTTT.

The chain employs TRBV4-2 and TRBJ1-1, with D possibly being TRBD1 (5 bases). V was shortened by 8 bases and J by 0 bases, with 10 bases between the two germline ends. Germline V gene sequence: CDR1 LGHNA, CDR2 YNFKEQ. The CDR3 is 13 residues long. CDR3 in amino acids: CASHGGMNTEAFF. For the CDR3, the DNA is TGTGCCAGCCACGGGGGAATGAACACTGAAGCTTTCTTT.

V usage is TRBV4-1 and J usage is TRBJ1-1, with 10 bases lining up with TRBD1. V lost 3 bases to trimming and J lost 4 bases; unmatched junction nucleotides: 5. The germline CDR1 and CDR2 sequences are MGHRA and YSYEKL. The CDR3 consists of 15 residues. For the CDR3, the DNA is TGCGCCAGCAGCCACCGGGACAGGGGCGGCACTGAAGCTTTCTTT. Its translation is CASSHRDRGGTEAFF.

This sequence joins TRBV4-1 and TRBJ2-2; D is unresolved. Looked up from germline, CDR1 is MGHRA and CDR2 is YSYEKL. Deletions cut 9 bases from V and 8 bases from J, with 10 bases between. The CDR3 extends over 11 amino acids. This CDR3 is CASRGSGELFF. DNA for the CDR3: TGCGCCAGTAGAGGTTCGGGGGAGCTGTTTTTT.

Comments on this clone: Other DNA sequences in this sample translate to the same CDR3. The rearrangement uses TRBV7-9 and TRBJ2-5; 10 bases fit TRBD2. CDR1 and CDR2 (germline): SEHNR, FQNEAQ (reference sequence). This CDR3 has 14 residues. The V gene end was trimmed by 8 bases and the J gene end by 5 bases; junction bases not matched to a gene: 8. CDR3 DNA: TGTGCCAGCGAGCGGGGGGGCATATCGGAGACCCAGTACTTC. It yields the protein CASERGGISETQYF.

The V gene is TRBV6-1, the J gene TRBJ1-1; possible D gene TRBD1, 6 bases. Trimming took off 0 bases at V and 6 bases at J, with 20 bases between the two ends. This CDR3 spans 17 amino acids. Germline V gene lookup returns CDR1 MNHNS and CDR2 SASEGT. This CDR3 is CASSEAWETGPRAEAFF. Written as DNA, the CDR3 is TGTGCCAGCAGTGAAGCGTGGGAGACAGGCCCTCGTGCTGAAGCTTTCTTT.

The chain joins TRBV14 to TRBJ2-3; maybe TRBD2 (6 bases). This CDR3 is built from 15 residues. V was trimmed by 1 base and J by 2 bases, leaving 10 bases between them. Germline CDR1 and CDR2: SGHDN and FVKESK. CDR3 DNA: TGTGCCAGCAGCCAAGTGGGGGGACCCACAGATACGCAGTATTTT. Encoded protein: CASSQVGGPTDTQYF.